A single sample gave rise to the 2 T cell receptor beta chains below, sequenced in a study of T cell changes during pregnancy in multiple sclerosis. The data were produced by immunoSEQ multiplex PCR, yet TCRdb's version contains in-frame clones alone and is incomplete. The sample lists tens of thousands of clones, 80% to 95% occurring once. The sample comprised peripheral blood. The receptor source for this set is a female donor with multiple sclerosis, enrolled in a pregnancy study.

The V call is TRBV7-2, the J call TRBJ2-1; possibly TRBD2 for D (5 bases). CDR1 is SGHTA, CDR2 FQGNSA, per germline. Trimming took 6 bases from V and 9 from J, leaving 15 bases between them. The CDR3 loop spans 13 amino acids. CDR3 DNA sequence: TGTGCCAGCAGTTTCTCTAGGGAGACTGAGCAGTTCTTC. This encodes CASSFSRETEQFF.

The rearrangement links TRBV7-9 to TRBJ2-3, with D possibly being TRBD2 (6 bases). CDR3 length: 15 amino acids. Looked up from germline, CDR1 is SEHNR and CDR2 is FQNEAQ (reference sequence). V gave up 3 bases and J gave up 1 base, with 11 bases separating them. In DNA form, the CDR3 reads TGTGCCAGCAGCTTCGTGATAGCGGGCACAGATACGCAGTATTTT. It specifies CASSFVIAGTDTQYF.